Following are 8 T cell receptor beta chains from one sample sequenced in a study of CD8+ T cells in alopecia areata. The sequencing template was cDNA reverse transcribed from extracted RNA. The protocol was immunoSEQ multiplex PCR, while the TCRdb copy is restricted to in-frame clones and leaves out a portion. The sample presents roughly 120,000 clones, none singletons. The sequencing sample was made of lesional skin. Receptor source: a C3H/HeJ mouse with alopecia areata. This mouse strain has H2-k as its MHC haplotype.

Many counts were recorded for this clone. Gene names refer to mouse genes. The read falls 4 residues short of the CDR3 end, and the missing part is taken from the germline J gene. The rearrangement uses TRBV13-3 and TRBJ2-1, with 11 bases aligning to TRBD2. V was clipped by 0 bases and J by 0 bases; unmatched bases: 8. Germline loops: CDR1 NNHDY, CDR2 SYVADS. CDR3 length equals 19 residues. The CDR3 protein is CASSDATGTGGSNYAEQFF. The CDR3 bases that were read are TGTGCCAGCAGTGATGCCACCGGGACTGGGGGCTCTAACTATGCT.

This clone was picked up a small number of times. The genes and germline here are from mouse. Read sequence stops 4 residues before the CDR3 end, and the germline J gene provides the missing end. The genes are TRBV19 and TRBJ1-1, with D hard to call. CDR1 is FNHDT, CDR2 SITEND, per germline (reference sequence). The length of the CDR3 is 13 residues. The CDR3 DNA, read in part, is TGTGCCAGCAGTATAGACGACTCAACA. Translated, it gives CASSIDDST. From start to end, the CDR3 is CASSIDDSTEVFF. Supplemented by reference TRBV19 and TRBJ1-1, the full variable domain reads GGIITQTPKFLIGQEGQKLTLKCQQNFNHDTMYWYRQDSGKGLRLIYYSITENDLQKGDLSEGYDASREKKSSFSLTVTSAQKNEMAVFLCASSIDDSTEVFFGKGTRLTVV.

Regarding this clone: The genes are named according to mouse. The read ends 4 residues before the CDR3 terminus; that terminus is restored from the germline J gene. V usage is TRBV31 and J usage is TRBJ1-2; TRBD1 matches at 10 bases. CDR3 length equals 15 residues. With 0 bases clipped from V and 2 bases from J, the junction kept 3 bases outside the gene matches. Germline V gene data show CDR1 as GKSSPN and CDR2 as SITVG. CDR3: CAWSLMDRGNSDYTF. CDR3 DNA, as far as it was read: TGTGCCTGGAGTCTAATGGACAGGGGGAACTCC.

This clone was counted a few times. A far larger clone differs by one base, so this is likely a read error. The genes and germline here are from mouse. Sequencing ends 4 residues short of the CDR3 end; the germline J gene provides the rest. The chain combines TRBV14 with TRBJ2-1, with D perhaps TRBD1 (6 bases). This CDR3 region has 12 residues. Germline assignment: CDR1 SGHDT and CDR2 FRDEAV. V lost 4 bases and J 4 bases, leaving 6 bases between the germline ends. CDR3 loop: CASSTGYAEQFF. Incomplete CDR3 DNA: TGTGCCAGCAGTACAGGGTATGCT. Supplemented by reference TRBV14 and TRBJ2-1, the full variable domain reads EAGVTQSPRYAVLQEGQAVSFWCDPISGHDTLYWYQQPRDQGPQLLVYFRDEAVIDNSQLPSDRFSAVRPKGTNSTLKIQSAKQGDTATYLCASSTGYAEQFFGPGTRLTVL.

The sample holds a few counts of this clone. Gene and germline names: mouse. The read gets to within 4 residues of the CDR3 end, and the germline J gene fills in the rest. V is TRBV13-1 and J is TRBJ2-7; TRBD1 agrees at 12 bases. The germline V gene has CDR1 NSHNY and CDR2 SYGAGN. CDR3 length: 16 residues. CDR3 bases read: TGTGCCAGCAGTGATGCGGGGACAGGGGGCTTCCAT. Its protein is CASSDAGTGGFH. The CDR3 in full is CASSDAGTGGFHEQYF.

Regarding this clone: Gene labels here are mouse ones. Sequencing ends 4 residues short of the CDR3 end; the germline J gene provides the rest. This chain uses TRBV17 with TRBJ2-7; 9 nucleotides line up with TRBD2. This CDR3 contains 15 residues. The V gene's germline CDR1 is MNHDT and CDR2 YYDKIL. With V trimmed by 0 bases and J by 3 bases, 3 bases remained unmatched. The CDR3 here is CASSRETGGRYEQYF. The covered CDR3 bases are TGTGCTAGCAGTAGAGAGACTGGGGGACGCTAT.

Concerning this clone: Germline and genes here are mouse. The read ends 4 residues early relative to the CDR3; the germline J gene fills the gap. This chain links TRBV31 with TRBJ2-1; 7 nucleotides agree with TRBD2. CDR1 is GKSSPN and CDR2 is SITVG in the germline V gene. CDR3 length: 15 amino acids. V dropped 0 bases and J dropped 0; count of bases not matched to a gene: 2. CDR3 bases read: TGTGCCTGGAGTCTGGGGGGGGATAACTATGCT. Protein product: CAWSLGGDNYA. The whole CDR3 protein reads CAWSLGGDNYAEQFF.

This clone was counted only a few times. The genes are named according to mouse. The read finishes 4 residues shy of the CDR3 end, and the germline J gene is used to complete it. The J gene is TRBJ2-3, the V gene TRBV17; D gene uncertain. Germline CDR1 and CDR2: MNHDT and YYDKIL. V gave up 3 bases and J gave up 2 bases, with 6 bases separating them. This CDR3 has 13 residues. CDR3 DNA, as far as it was read: TGTGCTAGCAGTAGCCAAAATGCAGAA. Translation gives CASSSQNAE. The whole CDR3 sequence is CASSSQNAETLYF.